What follows describes a single TCR beta chain. As yet, its antigen is unknown. The data were taken from a study of blood T cells in healthy people across ages. Study at large: Per two T cells, about one barcoded beta molecule was captured through template switching.

A second about 6 to 12 cycle PCR used barcoded and J-beta primers. TCRdb reprocessed the 5' RACE reads with MiXCR, giving one entry per CDR3 protein. The sample shows approximately 1,000,000 distinct CDR3 sequences, 30% to 40% of them seen only once. The study's findings and limits: Investigators viewed diversity estimates from one million T cells as underestimates, the study reported.

PBMCs, at least 6.5 million per sample, were isolated. The CDR3 sequence is 12 residues long. Looked up from germline, CDR1 is MNHNY and CDR2 is SVGAGI (reference sequence). The V end lost 8 bases, the J end lost 3 bases, and 11 bases lay between the germline ends. Input material: blood. This sequence originates from a man younger than 35 in good health. The rearrangement links TRBV6-6 to TRBJ2-7, with D tentatively TRBD1 or TRBD2 (5 bases each). CDR3: CASEGSNYEQYF. CDR3 nucleotides: TGTGCCAGCGAGGGGTCAAACTACGAGCAGTACTTC.